Sequencing of this TCR beta chain was carried out in a study of blood T cell repertoires in COVID-19. The CDR3 runs 12 residues. Germline CDR1 is KGHSH and CDR2 is LQKENI. With 3 bases removed from V and 8 bases from J, the gap between germline ends came to 8 bases. The repertoire was sequenced with immunoSEQ multiplex PCR; TCRdb's copy has only in-frame clones and lacks some. The sample comprises under 350,000 clones, 85% to 90% of which are singletons, and around 1.2% rests with the top ten. Sequenced material: peripheral blood. The chain is built from TRBV18 and TRBJ2-1; possible D gene TRBD2, 5 bases. The receptor's source is a man aged 65-85 years with acute or convalescent COVID-19. CDR3 in DNA: TGTGCCAGCTCACCCTCGCGGGATGAGCAGTTCTTC. This encodes CASSPSRDEQFF.